This T cell receptor beta chain came from a study of early T cells in non-severe SARS-CoV-2 infection. Whole-study context: The sequenced material was bulk RNA from unsorted whole blood, and its chains were unpaired.

This clonotype was observed a handful of times. Germline V gives CDR1 SEHNR, CDR2 FQNEAQ (reference sequence). V was trimmed by 5 bases and J by 16 bases, leaving 21 bases between them. The CDR3 runs 13 residues. Individually, cDNA molecules had unique molecular identifiers attached to them. MiXCR, applied by TCRdb to the 5' RACE reads, yields one record per CDR3 protein. The table has about 90,000 distinct CDR3 sequences, roughly 12% seen once; the top ten hold roughly 4.5%. The rearrangement links TRBV7-9 to TRBJ1-3; weak D call: TRBD1 (6 bases). The starting material was whole blood, obtained at baseline. The clonotype comes from an adult who was a healthcare worker with PCR-confirmed SARS-CoV-2 infection or an uninfected control (not recorded which). The CDR3 DNA sequence: TGTGCCAGCAGCCCCCAAGGGGGGTCCCCTGGGTATTTT. This translates into CASSPQGGSPGYF.